This note documents a single T cell receptor (beta chain) sequence. Its antigen is unknown. The data were taken from a study of OX40 agonist ivuxolimab in advanced cancers. Study-level information: Patients got intravenous ivuxolimab at 0.01 to 10 mg/kg every 2 weeks. Those treated in dose escalation had hepatocellular carcinoma, melanoma, renal cell cancer or head and neck cancer. Therapy given before enrollment (anti-PD-1, anti-PD-L1 or anti-CTLA-4) was allowed, and roughly 41% had some.

Overall study results and limits: Not determined was the antigen specificity of the expanded peripheral T cells.

Some clones are missing from TCRdb's copy, which holds only in-frame ones; the method was immunoSEQ multiplex PCR. The sample includes around 44,000 clones, 85% to 90% seen only once; the top ten take roughly 40%. Trimming at V came to 3 bases and at J to 4 bases, leaving 5 bases not matched to a gene. The CDR3 is 17 residues long. Germline lookup yields CDR1 MGHRA and CDR2 YSYEKL. The specimen was CD4+ or CD8+ T cells sorted from blood, collected in a trial of the OX40 agonist ivuxolimab. The rearrangement links TRBV4-1 to TRBJ2-1; TRBD2 matches 14 bases. This clonotype was obtained from an adult with an advanced solid tumor such as melanoma, head and neck, liver or kidney cancer. In nucleotides, the CDR3 is TGCGCCAGCAGCCATTCCGGGACTAGCGGGGGATACAATGAGCAGTTCTTC. This encodes CASSHSGTSGGYNEQFF.